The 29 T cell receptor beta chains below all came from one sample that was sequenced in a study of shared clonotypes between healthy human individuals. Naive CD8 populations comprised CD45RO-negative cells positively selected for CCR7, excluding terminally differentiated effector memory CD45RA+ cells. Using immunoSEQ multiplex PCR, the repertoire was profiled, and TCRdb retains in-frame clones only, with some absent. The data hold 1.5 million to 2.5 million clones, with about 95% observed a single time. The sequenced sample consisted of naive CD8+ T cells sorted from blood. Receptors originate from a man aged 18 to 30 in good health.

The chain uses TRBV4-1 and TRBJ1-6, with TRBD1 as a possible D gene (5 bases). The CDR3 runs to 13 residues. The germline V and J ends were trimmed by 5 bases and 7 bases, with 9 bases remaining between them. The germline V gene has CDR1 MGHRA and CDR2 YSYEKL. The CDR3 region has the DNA TGCGCCAGCAGCGGGACGGTAAATTCACCCCTCCACTTT. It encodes CASSGTVNSPLHF.

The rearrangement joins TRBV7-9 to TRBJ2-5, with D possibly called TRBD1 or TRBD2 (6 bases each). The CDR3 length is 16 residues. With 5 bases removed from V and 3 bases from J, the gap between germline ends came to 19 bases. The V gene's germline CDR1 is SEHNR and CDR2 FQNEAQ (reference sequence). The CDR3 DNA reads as TGTGCCAGCAGCCCCCCGGCAGGGGACTTAAAAGAGACCCAGTACTTC. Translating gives CASSPPAGDLKETQYF. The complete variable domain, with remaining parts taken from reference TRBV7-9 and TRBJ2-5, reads DTGVSQNPRHKITKRGQNVTFRCDPISEHNRLYWYRQTLGQGPEFLTYFQNEAQLEKSRLLSDRFSAERPKGSFSTLEIQRTEQGDSAMYLCASSPPAGDLKETQYFGPGTRLLVL.

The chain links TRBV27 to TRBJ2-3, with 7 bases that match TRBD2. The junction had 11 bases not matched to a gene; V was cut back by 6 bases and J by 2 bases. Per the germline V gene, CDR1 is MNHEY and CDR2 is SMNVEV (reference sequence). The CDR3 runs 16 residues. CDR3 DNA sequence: TGTGCCAGCAGAGGAAAGCGGGAATCCCCCACAGATACGCAGTATTTT. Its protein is CASRGKRESPTDTQYF.

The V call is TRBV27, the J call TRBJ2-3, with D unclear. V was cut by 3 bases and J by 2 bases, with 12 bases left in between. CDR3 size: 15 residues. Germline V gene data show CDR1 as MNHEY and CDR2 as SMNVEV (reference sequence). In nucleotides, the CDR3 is TGTGCCAGCAGTTTTGACCCCGGTCACACAGATACGCAGTATTTT. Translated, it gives CASSFDPGHTDTQYF.

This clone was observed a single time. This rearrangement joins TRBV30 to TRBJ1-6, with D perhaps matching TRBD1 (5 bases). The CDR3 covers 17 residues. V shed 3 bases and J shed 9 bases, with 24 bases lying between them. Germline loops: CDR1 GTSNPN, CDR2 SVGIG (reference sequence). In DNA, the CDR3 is TGTGCCTGGAGCCTGGGGGAGGGGCCGGGAGGTTTTTCACCCCTCCACTTT. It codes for CAWSLGEGPGGFSPLHF.

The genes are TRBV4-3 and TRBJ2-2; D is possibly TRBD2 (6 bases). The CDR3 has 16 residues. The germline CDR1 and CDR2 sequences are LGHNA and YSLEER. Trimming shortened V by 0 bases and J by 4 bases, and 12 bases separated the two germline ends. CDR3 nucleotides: TGCGCCAGCAGCCAAGATGCCGGGAGTGGCACCGGGGAGCTGTTTTTT. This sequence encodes CASSQDAGSGTGELFF.

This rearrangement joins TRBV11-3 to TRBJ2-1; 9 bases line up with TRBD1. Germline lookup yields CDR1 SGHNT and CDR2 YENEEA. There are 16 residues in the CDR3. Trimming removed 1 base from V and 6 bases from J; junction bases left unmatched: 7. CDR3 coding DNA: TGTGCCAGCAGCTTAGGGGGACAGGGATTCTCCAATGAGCAGTTCTTC. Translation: CASSLGGQGFSNEQFF.

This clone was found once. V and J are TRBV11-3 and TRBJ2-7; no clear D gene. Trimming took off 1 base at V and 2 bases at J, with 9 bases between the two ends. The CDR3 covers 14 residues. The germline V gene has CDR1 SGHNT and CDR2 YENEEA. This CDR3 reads CASSLVYRPYEQYF. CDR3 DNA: TGTGCCAGCAGCTTAGTCTACAGACCCTACGAGCAGTACTTC.

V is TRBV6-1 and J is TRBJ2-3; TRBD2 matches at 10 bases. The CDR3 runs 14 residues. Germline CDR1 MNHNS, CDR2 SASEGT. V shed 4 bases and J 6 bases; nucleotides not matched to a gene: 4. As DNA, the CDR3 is TGTGCCAGCAGTGGAGGGACTAGCGAGGATACGCAGTATTTT. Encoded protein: CASSGGTSEDTQYF.

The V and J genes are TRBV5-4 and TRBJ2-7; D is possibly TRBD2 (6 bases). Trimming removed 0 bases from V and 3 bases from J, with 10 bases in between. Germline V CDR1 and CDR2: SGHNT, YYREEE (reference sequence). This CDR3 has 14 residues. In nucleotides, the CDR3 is TGTGCCAGCAGCTTGGTAGGGACTGACTACGAGCAGTACTTC. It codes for CASSLVGTDYEQYF.

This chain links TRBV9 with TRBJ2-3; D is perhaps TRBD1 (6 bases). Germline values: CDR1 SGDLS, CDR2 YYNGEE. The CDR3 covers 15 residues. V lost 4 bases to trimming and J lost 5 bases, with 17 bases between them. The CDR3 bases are TGTGCCAGCAGCCCCAGGGGTAGGGGGAGAGATACGCAGTATTTT. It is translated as CASSPRGRGRDTQYF.

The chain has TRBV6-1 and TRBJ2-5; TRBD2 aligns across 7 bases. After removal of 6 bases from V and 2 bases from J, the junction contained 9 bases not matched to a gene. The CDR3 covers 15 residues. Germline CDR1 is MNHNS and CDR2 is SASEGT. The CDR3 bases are TGTGCCAGCAGAGACCGAGTAGCGGGTCAAGAGACCCAGTACTTC. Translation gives CASRDRVAGQETQYF.

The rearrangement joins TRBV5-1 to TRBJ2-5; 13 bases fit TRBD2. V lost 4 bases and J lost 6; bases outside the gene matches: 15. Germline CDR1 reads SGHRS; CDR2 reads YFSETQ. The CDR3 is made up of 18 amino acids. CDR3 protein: CASSAGLAGEEFVKTQYF. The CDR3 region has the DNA TGCGCCAGCAGCGCCGGACTAGCGGGAGAGGAATTCGTAAAGACCCAGTACTTC.

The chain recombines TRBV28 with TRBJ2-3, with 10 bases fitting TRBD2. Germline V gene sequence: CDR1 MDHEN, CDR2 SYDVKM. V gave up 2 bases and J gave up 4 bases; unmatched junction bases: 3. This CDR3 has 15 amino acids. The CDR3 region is CASSLRTSGADTQYF. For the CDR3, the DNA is TGTGCCAGCAGTTTAAGGACTAGCGGTGCAGATACGCAGTATTTT.

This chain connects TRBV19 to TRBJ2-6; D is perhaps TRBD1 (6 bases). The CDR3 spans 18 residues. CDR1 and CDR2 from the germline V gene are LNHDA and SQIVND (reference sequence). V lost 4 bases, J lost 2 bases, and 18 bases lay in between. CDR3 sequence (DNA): TGTGCCAGTAGTACCGACCCACCCGGGACAACTGGGGCCAACGTCCTGACTTTC. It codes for CASSTDPPGTTGANVLTF.

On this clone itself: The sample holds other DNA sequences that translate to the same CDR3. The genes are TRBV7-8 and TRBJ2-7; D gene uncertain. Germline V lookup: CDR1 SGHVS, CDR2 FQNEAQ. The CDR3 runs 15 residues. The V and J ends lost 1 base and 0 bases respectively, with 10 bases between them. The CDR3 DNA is TGTGCCAGCAGCTTAGGGGCAGGAAGCTCCTACGAGCAGTACTTC. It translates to CASSLGAGSSYEQYF.

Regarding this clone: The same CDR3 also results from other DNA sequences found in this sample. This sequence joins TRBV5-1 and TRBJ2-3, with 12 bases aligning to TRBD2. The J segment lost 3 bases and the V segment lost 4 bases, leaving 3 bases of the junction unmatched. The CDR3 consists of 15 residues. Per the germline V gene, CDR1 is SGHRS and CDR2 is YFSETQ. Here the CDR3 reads CASSPGLAGTDTQYF. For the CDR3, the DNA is TGCGCCAGCAGCCCTGGACTAGCGGGGACAGATACGCAGTATTTT. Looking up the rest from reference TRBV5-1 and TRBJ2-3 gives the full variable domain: KAGVTQTPRYLIKTRGQQVTLSCSPISGHRSVSWYQQTPGQGLQFLFEYFSETQRNKGNFPGRFSGRQFSNSRSEMNVSTLELGDSALYLCASSPGLAGTDTQYFGPGTRLTVL.

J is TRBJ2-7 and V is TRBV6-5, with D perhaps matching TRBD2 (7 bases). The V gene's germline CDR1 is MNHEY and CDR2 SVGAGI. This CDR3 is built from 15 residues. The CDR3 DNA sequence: TGTGCACAAGCCCGAGGGGGGGGCCGATCCTACGAGCAGTACTTC. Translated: CAQARGGGRSYEQYF.

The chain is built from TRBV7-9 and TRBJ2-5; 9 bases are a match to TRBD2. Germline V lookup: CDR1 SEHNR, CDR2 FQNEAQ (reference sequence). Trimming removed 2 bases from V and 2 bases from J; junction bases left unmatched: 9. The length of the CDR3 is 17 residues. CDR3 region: CASSLFLASGDQETQYF. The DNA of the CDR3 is TGTGCCAGCAGCTTATTTTTGGCTAGCGGGGATCAAGAGACCCAGTACTTC.

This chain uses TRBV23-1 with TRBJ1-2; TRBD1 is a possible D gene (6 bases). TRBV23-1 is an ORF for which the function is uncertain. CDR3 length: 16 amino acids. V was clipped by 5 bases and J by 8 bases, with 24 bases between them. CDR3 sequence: CASSYRKGDTRVGYTF. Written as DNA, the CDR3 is TGCGCCAGCAGTTATAGGAAGGGGGACACCCGAGTGGGCTACACCTTC.

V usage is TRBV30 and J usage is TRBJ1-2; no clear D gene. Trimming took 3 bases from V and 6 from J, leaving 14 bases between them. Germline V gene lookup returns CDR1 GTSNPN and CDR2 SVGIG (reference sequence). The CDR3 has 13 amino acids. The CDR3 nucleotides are TGTGCCTGGAGCCCCCAGCAAGGGCATGGCTACACCTTC. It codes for CAWSPQQGHGYTF.

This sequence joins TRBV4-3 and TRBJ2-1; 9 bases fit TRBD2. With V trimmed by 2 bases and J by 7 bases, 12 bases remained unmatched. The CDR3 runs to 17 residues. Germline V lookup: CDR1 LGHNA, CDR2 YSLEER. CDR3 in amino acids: CASSQWHGAGGWNEQFF. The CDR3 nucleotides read TGCGCCAGCAGCCAATGGCACGGAGCGGGAGGTTGGAATGAGCAGTTCTTC.

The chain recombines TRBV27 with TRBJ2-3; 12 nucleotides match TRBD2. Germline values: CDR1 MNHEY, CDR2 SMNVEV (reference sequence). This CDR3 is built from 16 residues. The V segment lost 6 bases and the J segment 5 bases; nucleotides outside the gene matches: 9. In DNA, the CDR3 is TGTGCCAGCAGACCGACACCTAGCGGGGGGGAAGATACGCAGTATTTT. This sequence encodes CASRPTPSGGEDTQYF.

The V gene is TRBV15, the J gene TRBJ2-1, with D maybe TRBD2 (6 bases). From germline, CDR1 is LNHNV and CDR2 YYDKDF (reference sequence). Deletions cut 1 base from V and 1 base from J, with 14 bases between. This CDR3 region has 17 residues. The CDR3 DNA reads TGTGCCACCAGCAGAGGGACGGAGGGCCTATCCTACAATGAGCAGTTCTTC. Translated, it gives CATSRGTEGLSYNEQFF.

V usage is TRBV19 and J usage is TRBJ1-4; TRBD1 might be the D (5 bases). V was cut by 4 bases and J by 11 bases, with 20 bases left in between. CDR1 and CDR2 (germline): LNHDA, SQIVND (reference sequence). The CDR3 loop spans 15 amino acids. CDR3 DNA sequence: TGTGCCAGTAGTACGCGGGACCCCGAGGACTGGAAACTGTTTTTT. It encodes CASSTRDPEDWKLFF.

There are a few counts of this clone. CDR3 nucleotide sequence: TGTGCCTGGAGTGGGGGGGCTGAAGCTTTCTTT. Residues: CAWSGGAEAFF. The rearrangement links TRBV30 to TRBJ1-1, with a possible D match to TRBD1 (5 bases). The CDR3 sequence is 11 residues long. Germline V gene data show CDR1 as GTSNPN and CDR2 as SVGIG (reference sequence). Deletions cut 1 base from V and 6 bases from J, with 6 bases between.

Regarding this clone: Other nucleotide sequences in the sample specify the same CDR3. The CDR3 loop reads CASSAGGYEQYF. Written as DNA, the CDR3 is TGTGCCAGCAGTGCGGGGGGCTACGAGCAGTACTTC. The rearrangement uses TRBV2 and TRBJ2-7; 7 bases align to TRBD2. V shed 4 bases, J shed 3 bases, and the junction held 0 bases outside the gene matches. The CDR3 covers 12 residues. The germline gives CDR1 SNHLY, CDR2 FYNNEI.

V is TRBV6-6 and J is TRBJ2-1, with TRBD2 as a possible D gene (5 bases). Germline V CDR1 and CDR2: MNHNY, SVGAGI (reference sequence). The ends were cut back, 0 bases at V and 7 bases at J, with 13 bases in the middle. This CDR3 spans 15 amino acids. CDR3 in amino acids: CASSYSRTSTNEQFF. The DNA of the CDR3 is TGTGCCAGCAGTTACTCGAGGACTTCGACAAATGAGCAGTTCTTC.

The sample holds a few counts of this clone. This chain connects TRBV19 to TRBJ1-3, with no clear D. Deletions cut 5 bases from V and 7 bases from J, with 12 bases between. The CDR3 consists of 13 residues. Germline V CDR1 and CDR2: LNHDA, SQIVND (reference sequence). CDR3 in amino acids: CASSDEVWNTIYF. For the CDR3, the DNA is TGTGCCAGTAGTGACGAGGTGTGGAACACCATATATTTT.